The sequence of this T cell receptor (beta chain) was determined in a study of hypomethylating agent response in myelodysplastic syndrome. Data came from immunoSEQ multiplex PCR; TCRdb stores just in-frame clones and leaves some out. The data contain 4,000 to 5,500 clones, roughly four fifths of them singletons. V dropped 6 bases and J dropped 6 bases, with 12 bases sitting between them. CDR3 length: 12 residues. The germline gives CDR1 MNHNS, CDR2 SASEGT. This chain links TRBV6-1 with TRBJ2-7, with TRBD1 as a possible D gene (5 bases). The clonotype comes from a human donor with myelodysplastic syndrome. The material sequenced was bone marrow, taken before or after starting hypomethylating agent treatment for myelodysplastic syndrome (not recorded which). The CDR3 spells CASRGQGPEQYF. The CDR3 region has the DNA TGTGCCAGCAGAGGTCAGGGCCCCGAGCAGTACTTC.